This T cell receptor beta chain was captured by sequencing in a study of read filtering for tumor transcriptome and immune sequencing. Looking at the study overall: R-ISS stage counts were eight or nine for I, about 15 for II, 6 or 7 for III. General study results and limits: Sorted CD138-negative bone marrow cells were not purified T cells. Compared with RNA-seq, IR-seq gave much higher clonotype depth and reliability. Dropping single-read clonotypes raised IR-seq and RNA-seq shared-clonotype correlation.

This clonotype was observed many times. Antigen specificity is unknown. V trimming: 3 bases; J trimming: 8 bases; junction bases outside the gene matches: 6. The CDR3 has 13 amino acids. Per germline, CDR1 DFQATT and CDR2 SNEGSKA (reference sequence). The library was built from around 380 ng RNA with molecular barcoded adaptors for alpha/delta and beta/gamma chains. TCRdb recomputed calls from the reads with MiXCR, one row per CDR3 protein. The sample has about 48,000 distinct CDR3 sequences; roughly 19% are singletons. What was sequenced was a population of CD138-negative cells sorted from bone marrow. The chain recombines TRBV20-1 with TRBJ2-4, with 8 bases identical to TRBD2. The source of this sequence is a donor aged 40 or older with multiple myeloma. CDR3 in amino acids: CSASGRAMDIQYF. The CDR3 bases are TGCAGTGCTAGCGGGAGGGCCATGGACATTCAGTACTTC.